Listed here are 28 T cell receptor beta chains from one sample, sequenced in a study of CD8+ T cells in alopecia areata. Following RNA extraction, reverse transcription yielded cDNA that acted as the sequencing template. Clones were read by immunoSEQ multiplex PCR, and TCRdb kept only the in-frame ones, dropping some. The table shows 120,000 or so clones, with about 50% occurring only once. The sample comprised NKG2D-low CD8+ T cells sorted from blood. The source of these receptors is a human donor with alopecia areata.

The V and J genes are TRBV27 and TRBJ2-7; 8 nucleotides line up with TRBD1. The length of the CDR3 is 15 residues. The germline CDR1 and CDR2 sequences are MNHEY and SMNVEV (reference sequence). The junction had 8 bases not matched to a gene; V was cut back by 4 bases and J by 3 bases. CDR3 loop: CASSSGTGGRYEQYF. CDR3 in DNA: TGTGCCAGCAGTTCCGGGACAGGTGGGCGCTACGAGCAGTACTTC.

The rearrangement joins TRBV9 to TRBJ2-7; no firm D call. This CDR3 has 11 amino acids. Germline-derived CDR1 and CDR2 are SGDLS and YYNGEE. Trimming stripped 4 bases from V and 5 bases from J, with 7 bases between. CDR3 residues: CASSLDDEQYF. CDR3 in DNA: TGTGCCAGCAGCCTGGACGACGAGCAGTACTTC.

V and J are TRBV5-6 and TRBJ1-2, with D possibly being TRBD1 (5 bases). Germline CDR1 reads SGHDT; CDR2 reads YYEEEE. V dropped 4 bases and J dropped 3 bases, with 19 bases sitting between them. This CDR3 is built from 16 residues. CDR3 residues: CASSGDLQGVYYGYTF. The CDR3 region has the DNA TGTGCCAGCAGCGGGGATTTGCAGGGTGTTTACTATGGCTACACCTTC.

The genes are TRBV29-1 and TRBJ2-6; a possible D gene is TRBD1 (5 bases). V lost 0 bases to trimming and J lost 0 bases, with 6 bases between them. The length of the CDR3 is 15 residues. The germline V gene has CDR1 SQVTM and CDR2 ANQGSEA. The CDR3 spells CSVEEQGSGANVLTF. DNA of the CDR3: TGCAGCGTTGAAGAGCAGGGCTCTGGGGCCAACGTCCTGACTTTC.

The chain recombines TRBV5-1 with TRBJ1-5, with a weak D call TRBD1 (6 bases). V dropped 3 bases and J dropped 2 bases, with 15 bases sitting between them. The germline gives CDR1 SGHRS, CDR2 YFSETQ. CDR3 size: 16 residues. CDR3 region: CASSCPGEARNQPQHF. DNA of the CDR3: TGCGCCAGCAGCTGCCCAGGGGAAGCGCGCAATCAGCCCCAGCATTTT.

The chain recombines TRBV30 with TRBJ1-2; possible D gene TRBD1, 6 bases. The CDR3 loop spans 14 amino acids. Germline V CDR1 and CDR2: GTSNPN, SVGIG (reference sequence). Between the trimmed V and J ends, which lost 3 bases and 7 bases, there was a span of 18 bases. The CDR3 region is CAWSHRVQGAGYTF. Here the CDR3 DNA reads TGTGCCTGGAGCCACAGGGTCCAGGGCGCTGGCTACACCTTC.

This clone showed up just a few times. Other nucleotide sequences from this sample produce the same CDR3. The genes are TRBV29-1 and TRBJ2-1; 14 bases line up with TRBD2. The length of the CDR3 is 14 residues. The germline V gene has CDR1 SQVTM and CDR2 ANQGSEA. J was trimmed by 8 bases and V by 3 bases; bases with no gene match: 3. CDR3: CSVEGLAGEDEQFF. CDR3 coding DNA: TGCAGCGTTGAGGGACTAGCGGGAGAGGATGAGCAGTTCTTC.

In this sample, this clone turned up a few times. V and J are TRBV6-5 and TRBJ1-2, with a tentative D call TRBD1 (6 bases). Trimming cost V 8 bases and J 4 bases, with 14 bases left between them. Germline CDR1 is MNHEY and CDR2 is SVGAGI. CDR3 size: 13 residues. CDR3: CASRGDTVYGYTF. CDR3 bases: TGTGCCAGCCGTGGGGACACCGTCTATGGCTACACCTTC.

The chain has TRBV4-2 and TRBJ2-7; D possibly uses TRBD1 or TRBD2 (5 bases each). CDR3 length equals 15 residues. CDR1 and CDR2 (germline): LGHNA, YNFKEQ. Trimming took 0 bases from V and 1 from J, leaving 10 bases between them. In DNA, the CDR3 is TGTGCCAGCAGCCAAGATCGGGACGGGTCCTACGAGCAGTACTTC. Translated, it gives CASSQDRDGSYEQYF.

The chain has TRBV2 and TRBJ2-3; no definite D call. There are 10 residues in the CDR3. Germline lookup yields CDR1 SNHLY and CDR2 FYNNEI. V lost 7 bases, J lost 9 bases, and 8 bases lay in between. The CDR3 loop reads CASISETQYF. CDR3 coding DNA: TGTGCCAGCATAAGTGAAACGCAGTATTTT.

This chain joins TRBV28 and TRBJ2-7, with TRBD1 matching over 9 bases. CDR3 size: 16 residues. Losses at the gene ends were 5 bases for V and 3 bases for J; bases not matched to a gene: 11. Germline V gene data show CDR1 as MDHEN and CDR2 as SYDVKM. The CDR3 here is CASSLKPGQGFYEQYF. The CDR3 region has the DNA TGTGCCAGCAGTCTTAAACCGGGACAGGGTTTCTACGAGCAGTACTTC.

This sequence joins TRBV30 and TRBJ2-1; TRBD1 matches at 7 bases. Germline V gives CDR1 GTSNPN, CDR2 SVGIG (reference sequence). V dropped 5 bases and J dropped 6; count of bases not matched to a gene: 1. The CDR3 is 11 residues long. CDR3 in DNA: TGTGCCTGGGACAGGGTCAATGAGCAGTTCTTC. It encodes CAWDRVNEQFF. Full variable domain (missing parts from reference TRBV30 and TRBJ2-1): SQTIHQWPATLVQPVGSPLSLECTVEGTSNPNLYWYRQAAGRGLQLLFYSVGIGQISSEVPQNLSASRPQDRQFILSSKKLLLSDSGFYLCAWDRVNEQFFGPGTRLTVL.

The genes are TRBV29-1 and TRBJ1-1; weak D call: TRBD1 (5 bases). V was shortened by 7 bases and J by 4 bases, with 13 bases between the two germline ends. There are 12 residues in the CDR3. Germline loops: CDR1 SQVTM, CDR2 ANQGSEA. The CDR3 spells CSAVTGGTEAFF. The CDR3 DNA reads TGCAGCGCCGTAACGGGGGGCACTGAAGCTTTCTTT.

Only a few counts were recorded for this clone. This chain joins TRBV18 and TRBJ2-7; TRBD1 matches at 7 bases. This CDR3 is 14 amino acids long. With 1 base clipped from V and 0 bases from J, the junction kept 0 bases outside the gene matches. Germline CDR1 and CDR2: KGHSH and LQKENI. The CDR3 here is CASSPRDSSYEQYF. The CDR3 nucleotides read TGTGCCAGCTCACCACGGGACAGCTCCTACGAGCAGTACTTC.

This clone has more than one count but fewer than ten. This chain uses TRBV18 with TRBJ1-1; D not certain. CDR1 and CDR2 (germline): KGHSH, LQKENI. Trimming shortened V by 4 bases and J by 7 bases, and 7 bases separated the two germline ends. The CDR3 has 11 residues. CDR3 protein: CASSLNDEAFF. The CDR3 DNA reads TGTGCCAGCTCACTTAACGATGAAGCTTTCTTT. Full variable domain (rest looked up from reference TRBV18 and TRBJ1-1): NAGVMQNPRHLVRRRGQEARLRCSPMKGHSHVYWYRQLPEEGLKFMVYLQKENIIDESGMPKERFSAEFPKEGPSILRIQQVVRGDSAAYFCASSLNDEAFFGQGTRLTVV.

The CDR3 sequence is CAWSGPTGELFF. The CDR3 region has the DNA TGTGCCTGGAGTGGTCCCACCGGGGAGCTGTTTTTT. This chain connects TRBV30 to TRBJ2-2; D remains unclear. The CDR3 extends over 12 amino acids. With 1 base removed from V and 4 bases from J, the gap between germline ends came to 4 bases. Germline lookup yields CDR1 GTSNPN and CDR2 SVGIG (reference sequence).

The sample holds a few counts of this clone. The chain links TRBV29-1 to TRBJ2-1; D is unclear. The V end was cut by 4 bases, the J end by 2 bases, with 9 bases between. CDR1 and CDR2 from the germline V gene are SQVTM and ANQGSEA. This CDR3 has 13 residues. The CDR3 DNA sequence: TGCAGCGTTGCGATGGGCGCCTACAATGAGCAGTTCTTC. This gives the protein CSVAMGAYNEQFF.

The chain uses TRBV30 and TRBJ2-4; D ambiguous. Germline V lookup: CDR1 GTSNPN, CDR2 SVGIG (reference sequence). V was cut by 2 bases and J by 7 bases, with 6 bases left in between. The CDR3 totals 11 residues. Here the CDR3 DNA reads TGTGCCTGGAGTACAGCTAACATTCAGTACTTC. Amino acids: CAWSTANIQYF.

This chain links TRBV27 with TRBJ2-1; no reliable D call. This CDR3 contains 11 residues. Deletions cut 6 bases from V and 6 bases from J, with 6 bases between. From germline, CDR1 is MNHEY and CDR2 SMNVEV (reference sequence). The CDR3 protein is CASSVGNEQFF. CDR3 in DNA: TGTGCCAGCAGCGTAGGCAATGAGCAGTTCTTC.

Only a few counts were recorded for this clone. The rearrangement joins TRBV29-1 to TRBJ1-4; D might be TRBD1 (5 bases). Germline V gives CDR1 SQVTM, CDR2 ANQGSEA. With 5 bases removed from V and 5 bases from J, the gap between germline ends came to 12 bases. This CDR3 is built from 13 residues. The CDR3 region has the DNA TGCAGCGTTAAGGCCCCAGGGAATGAAAAACTGTTTTTT. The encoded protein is CSVKAPGNEKLFF. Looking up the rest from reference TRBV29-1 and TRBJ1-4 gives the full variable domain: SAVISQKPSRDICQRGTSLTIQCQVDSQVTMMFWYRQQPGQSLTLIATANQGSEATYESGFVIDKFPISRPNLTFSTLTVSNMSPEDSSIYLCSVKAPGNEKLFFGSGTQLSVL.

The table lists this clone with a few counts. The chain's CDR3 is CAWSLTGDESGELFF. The CDR3 bases are TGTGCCTGGAGTCTGACAGGCGACGAATCCGGGGAGCTGTTTTTT. This sequence joins TRBV30 and TRBJ2-2; maybe TRBD1 (6 bases). V lost 2 bases to trimming and J lost 6 bases, with 16 bases between them. The CDR3 is 15 amino acids. CDR1 and CDR2 (germline): GTSNPN, SVGIG (reference sequence).

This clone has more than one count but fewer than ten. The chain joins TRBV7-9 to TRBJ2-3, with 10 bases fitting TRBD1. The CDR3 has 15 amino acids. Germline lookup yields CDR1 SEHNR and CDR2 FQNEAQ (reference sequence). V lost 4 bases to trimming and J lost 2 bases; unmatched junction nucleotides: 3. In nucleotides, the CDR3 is TGTGCCAGCAGCTCCGGGACAGGGGACACAGATACGCAGTATTTT. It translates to CASSSGTGDTDTQYF.

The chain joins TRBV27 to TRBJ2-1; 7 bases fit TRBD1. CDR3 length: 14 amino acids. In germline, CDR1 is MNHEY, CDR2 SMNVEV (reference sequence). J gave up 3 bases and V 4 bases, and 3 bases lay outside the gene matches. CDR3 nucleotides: TGTGCCAGCAGTTACGGGACAGACTACAATGAGCAGTTCTTC. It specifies CASSYGTDYNEQFF.

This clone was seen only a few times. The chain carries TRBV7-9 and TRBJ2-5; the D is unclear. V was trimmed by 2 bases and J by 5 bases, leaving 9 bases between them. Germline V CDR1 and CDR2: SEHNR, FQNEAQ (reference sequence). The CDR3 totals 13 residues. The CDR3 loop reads CASSLTIRETQYF. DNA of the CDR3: TGTGCCAGCAGCTTAACCATCCGTGAGACCCAGTACTTC.

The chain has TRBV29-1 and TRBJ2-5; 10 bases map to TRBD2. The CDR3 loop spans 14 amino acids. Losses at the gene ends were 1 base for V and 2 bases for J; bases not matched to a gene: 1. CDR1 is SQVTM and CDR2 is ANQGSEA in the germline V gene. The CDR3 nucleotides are TGCAGCGTTGAAGTAGCGGGGGGACAAGAGACCCAGTACTTC. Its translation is CSVEVAGGQETQYF.

The CDR3 loop is CASSPDLYQETQYF. DNA for the CDR3: TGTGCCAGCTCACCCGACTTGTACCAAGAGACCCAGTACTTC. The genes are TRBV18 and TRBJ2-5; D is ambiguous. The length of the CDR3 is 14 residues. Germline loops: CDR1 KGHSH, CDR2 LQKENI. The V and J ends lost 3 bases and 0 bases respectively, with 8 bases between them.

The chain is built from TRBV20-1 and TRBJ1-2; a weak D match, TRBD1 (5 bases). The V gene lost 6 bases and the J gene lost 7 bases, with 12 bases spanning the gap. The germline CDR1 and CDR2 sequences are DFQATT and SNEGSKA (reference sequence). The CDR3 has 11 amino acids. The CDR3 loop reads CSAPGGGGYTF. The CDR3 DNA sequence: TGCAGTGCCCCAGGTGGGGGTGGCTACACCTTC.

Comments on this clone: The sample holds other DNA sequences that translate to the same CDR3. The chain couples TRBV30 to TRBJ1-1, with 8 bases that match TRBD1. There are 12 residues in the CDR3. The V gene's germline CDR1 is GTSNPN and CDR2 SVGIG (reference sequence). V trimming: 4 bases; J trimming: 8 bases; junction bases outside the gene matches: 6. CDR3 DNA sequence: TGTGCCTGGACGACAGGGGAGGTGGAAGCTTTCTTT. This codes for CAWTTGEVEAFF.